This record covers a single T cell receptor beta chain. The junction departs from germline at one end; a sequencing error may be responsible. The sample belongs to a study of tumor and adjacent non-tumor tissue in lung cancer. Overall study: The cohort had around twelve adenocarcinoma, a couple of squamous cell and 1 small cell patients.

Three rounds of nested PCR, following a modified ARM-PCR protocol, produced the TCRbeta library. TCRdb re-called the multiplex PCR reads through MiXCR, storing one row per CDR3 protein. The sample carries 100,000 to 150,000 distinct CDR3 sequences, around three fifths recorded once. Germline V gives CDR1 SGHRS, CDR2 YFSETQ. This CDR3 contains 13 residues. The template was RNA from unsorted bulk tissue. The J gene is TRBJ2-2, the V gene TRBV5-1, with D possibly being TRBD2 (5 bases). What was sequenced was lung tumor tissue. The TCR originated in a man aged 25-45 years with non-small cell lung cancer. As DNA, the CDR3 is TGCGCCAGCAGCTTGGCTCGCACCGGGGAGCTGATTTTT. It specifies CASSLARTGELIF. Full variable domain (remainder filled in from reference TRBV5-1 and TRBJ2-2): KAGVTQTPRYLIKTRGQQVTLSCSPISGHRSVSWYQQTPGQGLQFLFEYFSETQRNKGNFPGRFSGRQFSNSRSEMNVSTLELGDSALYLCASSLARTGELIFGEGSRLTVL.